This TCR beta chain is from a study of PD-1 blockade in classical Hodgkin lymphoma. Whole-study results and caveats: Partial responders and progressors had significantly lower baseline TCR diversity. In CD4+ cells, TCR diversity went up significantly by C4D1, but in CD8+ cells it did not. After ASCT, patients who started nivolumab under 1 year later were excluded.

Every patient had relapsed following autologous stem cell transplantation, and cohorts differed in brentuximab vedotin exposure. Comment on this clone: The target antigen is unknown.

Method: immunoSEQ multiplex PCR; TCRdb's copy keeps in-frame clones and lacks some. The data show more than 25,000 clones, about two thirds seen once. This receptor was taken from a human donor with classical Hodgkin lymphoma. The material sequenced was peripheral blood mononuclear cells (PBMCs), taken before the second cycle of nivolumab.

Written as DNA, the CDR3 is TGCGCCAGCAGCTCGACTAGCGGTAGCACCTACAATGAGCAGTTCTTC. It codes for CASSSTSGSTYNEQFF. The rearrangement links TRBV5-1 to TRBJ2-1; 9 positions agree with TRBD2. The J segment lost 2 bases and the V segment lost 3 bases, leaving 6 bases of the junction unmatched. This CDR3 comprises 16 residues. Germline lookup yields CDR1 SGHRS and CDR2 YFSETQ.